This TCR beta chain was retrieved from a study of cytomegalovirus exposure and HLA in healthy donors. Turning to the study itself: HLA-typed donors were the source of about 85 million unique TCRs, which an early data release held.

Germline V CDR1 and CDR2: PRHDT, FYEKMQ (reference sequence). The CDR3 contains 15 residues. Trimming stripped 0 bases from V and 3 bases from J, with 11 bases between. Primers: 60 Vbeta forward and 13 Jbeta reverse. The repertoire was sequenced with immunoSEQ multiplex PCR; TCRdb's copy has only in-frame clones and lacks some. The sample includes more than 130,000 clones, under 80% of them seen just once. The chain employs TRBV13 and TRBJ2-5; D is possibly TRBD2 (6 bases). Material: PBMCs. The sequence was collected from a male donor in good health and CMV-seronegative. The CDR3 nucleotides are TGTGCCAGCAGCTTAGGTTGGGACTTGGAAGAGACCCAGTACTTC. Its protein product is CASSLGWDLEETQYF.